The present entry profiles one T cell receptor (beta chain) with its context. A few counts support this clonotype. Its antigen specificity is not known. Base qualities are not at hand, and no much larger clone is one base apart. This entry comes from a study of blood T cells in healthy people across ages (dated by TCRdb to about 2015). Concerning the study at large: In model experiments, template switching captured about one uniquely barcoded TCR beta cDNA molecule for every two T cells. To track age-related changes in TCR beta repertoire diversity, the study relied on deep sequencing normalized with unique cDNA molecular identifiers. Donors were grouped into four age groups: young (average approximately 16 years), middle-aged (roughly 37), aged (around 60) and long-lived (approximately 75). To avoid experimental bias, donors of different ages were randomly spread across the sequencing lanes. The study analyzed two additional independent replicas of 1 million unique cDNA reads from the same blood draw for two donors, one aged 18 to 30 and one aged 80 or older.

As encoded in the germline V gene (reference sequence), CDR1 is PRHDT while CDR2 is FYEKMQ. The CDR3 covers 15 residues, taking in both the cysteine and the phenylalanine. Only the CDR3 portion is preserved as DNA: 45 bases, with reading frame beginning at the first base. Donors were 40 or so systemically healthy Caucasian individuals from Russia aged roughly 6 to 100 years. Approximately 9.3 milliliters of peripheral blood were drawn from each donor into EDTA-treated Vacutainer tubes. PBMCs were isolated by Ficoll-Paque density-gradient centrifugation, with at least 6 million obtained per sample. Trizol reagent was used to extract total RNA from the PBMCs, yielding at least 6 micrograms per sample. For every donor, flow cytometry on a PBMC aliquot measured the percentage of naive CD45RAhigh/CD27high T cells. Overall study outcomes, separate from this receptor: Compared with the aged group, the long-lived group had more naive CD4+ T cells, fewer expanded clones and increased TCR diversity, suggesting age selection. Conclusive comparison of naive and antigen-experienced compartments was prevented by the profiling of bulk unsorted PBMCs. Estimates of total diversity based on one million sequenced T cells were considered lower bounds and underestimates. Donor CMV infection status was unknown, potentially confounding age-related changes in expanded clonotypes. The percentage of naive T cells measured by flow cytometry correlated strongly with observed TCR beta diversity. As age increased, observed TCR beta diversity per million T cells dropped in a roughly linear way, and a significant reduction was already evident by age roughly 36.

Receptor amplification or capture employed 5' RACE. A second PCR of about 6 to 11 cycles was performed with a sample-barcoded 5' primer and a J-beta primer mix. A template-switch 5' adaptor carrying 12 random nucleotides introduced a unique molecular identifier onto each TCR beta cDNA molecule. At least 2.5 million CDR3-containing paired-end reads were obtained from each sample. All of the RNA was converted into first-strand cDNA using the Mint cDNA synthesis kit, with a TRBC-specific oligonucleotide serving as the primer. After uracil-DNA glycosylase treatment, a first 18-cycle PCR used universal primers M1SS and BC2_uni_R on all cDNA. Per the authors' processing: For normalization, 1 million high-quality reads, each with a distinct molecular identifier, were randomly selected from each sample. Instead of being binned into consensus sequences, reads that shared molecular identifiers were thrown out. MiTCR, with a Q25 quality threshold and the strictest error-elimination algorithm, was used for CDR3 identification, clonotype clustering and error correction. A nonparametric unseen species model using Euler transformation provided a lower-bound estimate of total TCR beta diversity. TCRdb reprocessing: public reads trimmed at Q25 with fastp, clones called with MiXCR, in-frame beta chains kept. Each CDR3 protein appears once, grouped with its most common genes and DNA. These V and J calls originate from TCRdb's pipeline instead of the authors' own analysis. The sample data list 1.8 million or so distinct CDR3 sequences, and 35% to 50% of these were observed just once. The ten most abundant clones make up 23% of the sample.

In this chain, TRBV13 is recombined with TRBJ2-4; the central 7 bases match TRBD2. Judging by the DNA end, TRBJ2-7 fits better; the J call may be wrong. Sequenced input: blood. The receptor was isolated from a human donor in good health. This receptor carries the CDR3 CASSPMRASGHEQYF. The nucleotides read TGTGCCAGCAGCCCTATGAGGGCTAGCGGACACGAGCAGTACTTC.